The 8 T cell receptor beta chains reported below all come from one sample, sequenced in a study of T cell repertoires in cytomegalovirus infection. TCRdb ran MiXCR on the reads and lists one entry per CDR3 protein. The data contain some 300,000 distinct CDR3 sequences, 17% of them singletons. The specimen was PBMCs. The receptors shown here come from a human donor in good health (CMV status not recorded). Some clones in this sample may be carry-over from other donors' samples.

The rearrangement links TRBV28 to TRBJ1-5; a weak D match, TRBD1 (6 bases). CDR1 and CDR2 from the germline V gene are MDHEN and SYDVKM. The V and J ends lost 5 bases and 0 bases respectively, with 23 bases between them. The length of the CDR3 is 19 residues. The chain's CDR3 is CASSPYPGWGRNSNQPQHF. For the CDR3, the DNA is TGTGCCAGCAGTCCGTACCCTGGGTGGGGGCGGAATAGCAATCAGCCCCAGCATTTT.

The chain couples TRBV20-1 to TRBJ1-2, with 9 bases that match TRBD1. The CDR3 spans 15 residues. The J segment lost 1 base and the V segment lost 0 bases, leaving 3 bases of the junction unmatched. In germline, CDR1 is DFQATT, CDR2 SNEGSKA (reference sequence). The CDR3 loop is CSARDRTGVNYGYTF. CDR3 DNA sequence: TGCAGTGCTAGAGATCGGACAGGGGTTAACTATGGCTACACCTTC.

The rearrangement joins TRBV11-2 to TRBJ2-1; D gene ambiguous. Germline CDR1 reads SGHAT; CDR2 reads FQNNGV. The CDR3 sequence is 17 residues long. The V gene lost 1 base and the J gene lost 5 bases, with 18 bases spanning the gap. CDR3 coding DNA: TGTGCCAGCAGCTTAGGTATTCTCGCAATAGTCAACAATGAGCAGTTCTTC. Its translation is CASSLGILAIVNNEQFF.

The chain recombines TRBV20-1 with TRBJ2-5; no reliable D call. With 6 bases removed from V and 2 bases from J, the gap between germline ends came to 10 bases. From germline, CDR1 is DFQATT and CDR2 SNEGSKA (reference sequence). This CDR3 is built from 12 residues. The CDR3 loop is CSAQPGQETQYF. Here the CDR3 DNA reads TGCAGTGCGCAACCGGGTCAAGAGACCCAGTACTTC.

This clonotype was observed at least ten times. The chain joins TRBV7-2 to TRBJ2-5; D might be TRBD1 (8 bases). Trimming removed 6 bases at V and 5 bases at J, with 19 bases between. CDR1 is SGHTA and CDR2 is FQGNSA in the germline V gene. The CDR3 extends over 15 amino acids. For the CDR3, the DNA is TGTGCCAGCAGTCTCGACAGGGGAGGGTCGGAGACCCAGTACTTC. Amino acids: CASSLDRGGSETQYF.

This clonotype was found a few times. The chain joins TRBV20-1 to TRBJ1-1, with D tentatively TRBD1 (6 bases). The CDR3 length is 13 residues. V was clipped by 1 base and J by 1 base, with 7 bases between them. Per the germline V gene, CDR1 is DFQATT and CDR2 is SNEGSKA (reference sequence). CDR3 in DNA: TGCAGTGCTAGAGGGGGGGCGAACACTGAAGCTTTCTTT. This sequence encodes CSARGGANTEAFF.

Many counts were recorded for this clonotype. This chain uses TRBV7-2 with TRBJ1-3; D unclear. V was clipped by 5 bases and J by 4 bases, with 6 bases between them. The V gene's germline CDR1 is SGHTA and CDR2 FQGNSA. The CDR3 is 12 amino acids. DNA of the CDR3: TGTGCCAGCAGCAATCGAGGAAACACCATATATTTT. Residues: CASSNRGNTIYF. The complete variable domain, with remaining parts taken from reference TRBV7-2 and TRBJ1-3, reads GAGVSQSPSNKVTEKGKDVELRCDPISGHTALYWYRQSLGQGLEFLIYFQGNSAPDKSGLPSDRFSAERTGGSVSTLTIQRTQQEDSAVYLCASSNRGNTIYFGEGSWLTVV.

The sample holds many counts of this clonotype. The rearrangement joins TRBV7-9 to TRBJ1-5; TRBD1 might be the D (5 bases). The germline CDR1 and CDR2 sequences are SEHNR and FQNEAQ (reference sequence). With 2 bases removed from V and 7 bases from J, the gap between germline ends came to 9 bases. The CDR3 runs to 13 residues. DNA of the CDR3: TGTGCCAGCAGCTTACAAGGGGAGCAGCCCCAGCATTTT. Its translation: CASSLQGEQPQHF.